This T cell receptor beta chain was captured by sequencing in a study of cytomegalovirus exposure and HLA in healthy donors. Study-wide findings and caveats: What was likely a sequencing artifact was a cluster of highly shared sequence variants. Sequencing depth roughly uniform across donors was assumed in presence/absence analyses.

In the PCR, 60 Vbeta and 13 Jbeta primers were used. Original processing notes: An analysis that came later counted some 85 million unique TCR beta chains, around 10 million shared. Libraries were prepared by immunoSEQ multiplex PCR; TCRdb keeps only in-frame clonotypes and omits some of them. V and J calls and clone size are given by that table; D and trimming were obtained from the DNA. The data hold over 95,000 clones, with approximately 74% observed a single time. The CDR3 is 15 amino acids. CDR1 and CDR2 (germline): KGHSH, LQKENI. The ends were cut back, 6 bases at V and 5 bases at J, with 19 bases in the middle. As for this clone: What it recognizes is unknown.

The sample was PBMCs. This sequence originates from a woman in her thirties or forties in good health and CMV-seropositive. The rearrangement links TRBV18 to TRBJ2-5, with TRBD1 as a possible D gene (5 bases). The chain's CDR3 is CASSPPSQGEETQYF. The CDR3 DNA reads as TGTGCCAGCTCGCCCCCTTCTCAGGGCGAGGAGACCCAGTACTTC.